A selection of T cell receptor beta chains follows, all from one sample in a study of blood T cell repertoires in COVID-19. Clones were read by immunoSEQ multiplex PCR, and TCRdb kept only the in-frame ones, dropping some. Among roughly 160,000 clones, around 85% were seen once, and the ten largest hold less than 8%. The sample was peripheral blood. The receptors stem from an elderly man with COVID-19, enrolled during active disease. CDR3s include the opening cysteine and the closing phenylalanine or tryptophan. D genes are given only for firm matches. The size entry is marked missing in some rows and otherwise reads once, few, many or a size class.

len: 16
abundance: NA
j_gene: TRBJ2-3
d_gene: TRBD2
v_gene: TRBV7-9
CDR3aa: CASSALAGGPLGTQYF
CDR3nt: TGTGCCAGCAGCGCACTAGCGGGGGGGCCTCTGGGTACGCAGTATTTT

len: 16
abundance: NA
j_gene: TRBJ2-2
d_gene: TRBD1
v_gene: TRBV10-3
CDR3aa: CAIRGADRDLTGELFF
CDR3nt: TGTGCCATCAGAGGCGCGGACAGGGATTTGACCGGGGAGCTGTTTTTT

len: 15
abundance: NA
j_gene: TRBJ2-1
d_gene: NA
v_gene: TRBV3-1/TRBV3-2
CDR3aa: CASSQVASAYNEQFF
CDR3nt: TGTGCCAGCAGCCAAGTAGCTAGCGCCTACAATGAGCAGTTCTTC

len: 13
abundance: NA
j_gene: TRBJ1-1
d_gene: TRBD1
v_gene: TRBV19
CDR3aa: CASSGQVNTEAFF
CDR3nt: TGTGCCAGTAGCGGACAGGTGAACACTGAAGCTTTCTTT

len: 15
abundance: NA
j_gene: TRBJ1-5
d_gene: NA
v_gene: TRBV9
CDR3aa: CASSVGPGREQPQHF
CDR3nt: TGTGCCAGCAGCGTAGGGCCCGGACGGGAACAGCCCCAGCATTTT

len: 12
abundance: NA
j_gene: TRBJ2-7
d_gene: TRBD2
v_gene: TRBV3-1/TRBV3-2
CDR3aa: CASSSSGVEQYF
CDR3nt: TGTGCCAGCAGCTCCAGCGGGGTAGAGCAGTACTTC

len: 15
abundance: NA
j_gene: TRBJ1-2
d_gene: TRBD1
v_gene: TRBV28
CDR3aa: CASRGQRYLNYGYTF
CDR3nt: TGTGCCAGCAGGGGACAGAGATATCTAAACTATGGCTACACCTTC

len: 14
abundance: NA
j_gene: TRBJ1-2
d_gene: NA
v_gene: TRBV5-6
CDR3aa: CASSPDRGLGGYTF
CDR3nt: TGTGCCAGCAGTCCAGACCGGGGTCTGGGGGGCTACACCTTC

len: 14
abundance: NA
j_gene: TRBJ1-2
d_gene: TRBD1
v_gene: TRBV6-2/TRBV6-3
CDR3aa: CASSRTGLHYGYTF
CDR3nt: TGTGCCAGCAGCCGGACAGGGCTCCACTATGGCTACACCTTC

len: 14
abundance: NA
j_gene: TRBJ2-5
d_gene: NA
v_gene: TRBV12-5
CDR3aa: CASGPGSAIGTQYF
CDR3nt: TGTGCTAGTGGTCCAGGGTCAGCTATAGGGACCCAGTACTTC

len: 14
abundance: NA
j_gene: TRBJ1-1
d_gene: TRBD1
v_gene: TRBV18
CDR3aa: CASSFGQANTEAFF
CDR3nt: TGTGCCAGCTCATTCGGACAGGCCAACACTGAAGCTTTCTTT

len: 15
abundance: NA
j_gene: TRBJ2-1
d_gene: TRBD2
v_gene: TRBV11-3
CDR3aa: CASSPAGGPYNEQFF
CDR3nt: TGTGCCAGCAGCCCAGCGGGGGGCCCTTACAATGAGCAGTTCTTC

len: 12
abundance: NA
j_gene: TRBJ1-1
d_gene: NA
v_gene: TRBV29-1
CDR3aa: CSVEGSVIGIFF
CDR3nt: TGCAGCGTTGAGGGGAGCGTCATAGGTATATTCTTT

len: 13
abundance: few
j_gene: TRBJ1-4
d_gene: TRBD1
v_gene: TRBV5-1
CDR3aa: CASRGTGQVRLFF
CDR3nt: TGCGCCAGCAGGGGGACAGGGCAAGTACGACTGTTTTTT

len: 15
abundance: NA
j_gene: TRBJ1-6
d_gene: NA
v_gene: TRBV5-1
CDR3aa: CASSLIGERNSPLHF
CDR3nt: TGCGCCAGCAGCTTGATTGGGGAGAGGAATTCACCCCTCCACTTT

len: 17
abundance: few
j_gene: TRBJ1-2
d_gene: TRBD1
v_gene: TRBV5-1
CDR3aa: CASSHTQGAGRIGGYTF
CDR3nt: TGCGCCAGCAGCCATACACAGGGGGCGGGGAGGATTGGCGGCTACACCTTC

len: 17
abundance: NA
j_gene: TRBJ2-7
d_gene: TRBD1
v_gene: TRBV5-6
CDR3aa: CASSWLLPGQNSYEQYF
CDR3nt: TGTGCCAGCAGCTGGCTACTACCGGGACAGAACTCCTACGAGCAGTACTTC

len: 13
abundance: NA
j_gene: TRBJ2-1
d_gene: NA
v_gene: TRBV7-8
CDR3aa: CASSRRGPPEQFF
CDR3nt: TGTGCCAGCAGCCGGCGGGGCCCCCCGGAGCAGTTCTTC

len: 16
abundance: NA
j_gene: TRBJ2-3
d_gene: TRBD2
v_gene: TRBV9
CDR3aa: CASSADSGAGTDTQYF
CDR3nt: TGTGCCAGCAGCGCAGACAGCGGGGCGGGAACAGATACGCAGTATTTT

len: 11
abundance: NA
j_gene: TRBJ2-2
d_gene: NA
v_gene: TRBV29-1
CDR3aa: CSVSNTGELFF
CDR3nt: TGCAGCGTTTCTAACACCGGGGAGCTGTTTTTT

len: 14
abundance: NA
j_gene: TRBJ1-1
d_gene: NA
v_gene: TRBV6-5
CDR3aa: CASTKQDMNTEAFF
CDR3nt: TGTGCCAGCACTAAACAGGACATGAACACTGAAGCTTTCTTT

len: 16
abundance: NA
j_gene: TRBJ2-1
d_gene: TRBD2
v_gene: TRBV7-2
CDR3aa: CASRALAGGRANEQFF
CDR3nt: TGTGCCAGCAGGGCTCTAGCGGGGGGCCGGGCTAATGAGCAGTTCTTC

len: 14
abundance: NA
j_gene: TRBJ1-4
d_gene: NA
v_gene: TRBV4-1
CDR3aa: CASSQSATNEKLFF
CDR3nt: TGCGCCAGCAGCCAGAGTGCAACTAATGAAAAACTGTTTTTT

len: 14
abundance: NA
j_gene: TRBJ1-4
d_gene: NA
v_gene: TRBV20-1
CDR3aa: CSASQGLTGEKLFF
CDR3nt: TGCAGTGCTAGTCAGGGACTCACGGGGGAAAAACTGTTTTTT

len: 18
abundance: few
j_gene: TRBJ1-3
d_gene: NA
v_gene: TRBV9
CDR3aa: CASSVGLRGGFRGNTIYF
CDR3nt: TGTGCCAGCAGCGTAGGATTACGTGGGGGCTTTCGTGGAAACACCATATATTTT

len: 12
abundance: NA
j_gene: TRBJ1-5
d_gene: TRBD1
v_gene: TRBV12-3/TRBV12-4
CDR3aa: CASSFTRGTQHF
CDR3nt: TGTGCCAGCAGTTTTACCAGGGGGACCCAGCATTTT

len: 15
abundance: few
j_gene: TRBJ2-3
d_gene: TRBD2
v_gene: TRBV5-1
CDR3aa: CASSLGSGVTDTQYF
CDR3nt: TGCGCCAGCAGCTTAGGTAGCGGGGTGACAGATACGCAGTATTTT

len: 16
abundance: NA
j_gene: TRBJ1-6
d_gene: NA
v_gene: TRBV18
CDR3aa: CASSPPGGGGESPLHF
CDR3nt: TGTGCCAGCTCACCCCCGGGCGGAGGGGGGGAGTCACCCCTCCACTTT

len: 16
abundance: NA
j_gene: TRBJ2-2
d_gene: NA
v_gene: TRBV10-3
CDR3aa: CAISESAGLSTGELFF
CDR3nt: TGTGCCATCAGTGAGTCGGCGGGGTTGAGCACCGGGGAGCTGTTTTTT

len: 16
abundance: once
j_gene: TRBJ2-7
d_gene: NA
v_gene: TRBV28
CDR3aa: CASSLGRQQGREEQYF
CDR3nt: TGTGCCAGCAGTTTAGGTAGACAACAGGGTAGAGAGGAGCAGTACTTC

len: 18
abundance: NA
j_gene: TRBJ1-6
d_gene: NA
v_gene: TRBV18
CDR3aa: CASSPDTGNQASNSPLHF
CDR3nt: TGTGCCAGCTCACCAGACACAGGGAATCAGGCGTCTAATTCACCCCTCCACTTT

len: 15
abundance: once
j_gene: TRBJ1-2
d_gene: TRBD1
v_gene: TRBV4-3
CDR3aa: CASSQGSGGNYGYTF
CDR3nt: TGCGCCAGCAGCCAAGGATCAGGGGGCAACTATGGCTACACCTTC

len: 12
abundance: NA
j_gene: TRBJ2-3
d_gene: TRBD1
v_gene: TRBV16
CDR3aa: CASSQQGATQYF
CDR3nt: TGTGCCAGCAGCCAACAGGGGGCTACGCAGTATTTT

len: 15
abundance: NA
j_gene: TRBJ1-4
d_gene: NA
v_gene: TRBV6-5
CDR3aa: CASSLPRATNEKLFF
CDR3nt: TGTGCCAGCAGTTTGCCTCGGGCAACTAATGAAAAACTGTTTTTT

len: 16
abundance: NA
j_gene: TRBJ2-7
d_gene: NA
v_gene: TRBV5-6
CDR3aa: CASSTPGGTSSYEQYF
CDR3nt: TGTGCCAGCAGCACTCCAGGGGGGACGAGCTCCTACGAGCAGTACTTC

len: 14
abundance: NA
j_gene: TRBJ1-1
d_gene: NA
v_gene: TRBV6-9
CDR3aa: CASSYSLGGTEAFF
CDR3nt: TGTGCCAGCAGTTATTCGTTGGGGGGCACTGAAGCTTTCTTT

len: 15
abundance: NA
j_gene: TRBJ1-5
d_gene: TRBD1
v_gene: TRBV19
CDR3aa: CASSRGQLKSEPQHF
CDR3nt: TGTGCCAGTAGCCGGGGACAGCTTAAATCAGAGCCCCAGCATTTT

len: 16
abundance: NA
j_gene: TRBJ1-6
d_gene: NA
v_gene: TRBV11-3
CDR3aa: CASSLRPPGRLSSLHF
CDR3nt: TGTGCCAGCAGCTTAAGACCGCCAGGGCGGTTATCTTCCCTCCACTTT

len: 16
abundance: NA
j_gene: TRBJ2-7
d_gene: NA
v_gene: TRBV3-1/TRBV3-2
CDR3aa: CASSQELLGAGDEQYF
CDR3nt: TGTGCCAGCAGCCAAGAATTATTGGGGGCCGGGGACGAGCAGTACTTC

len: 15
abundance: NA
j_gene: TRBJ2-7
d_gene: TRBD1
v_gene: TRBV5-1
CDR3aa: CASSSQPGQNYEQYF
CDR3nt: TGCGCCAGCAGCTCCCAGCCGGGACAGAACTACGAGCAGTACTTC

len: 16
abundance: NA
j_gene: TRBJ1-6
d_gene: NA
v_gene: TRBV7-9
CDR3aa: CASSLGSWKVGSPLHF
CDR3nt: TGTGCCAGCAGCTTAGGGAGTTGGAAGGTCGGGTCACCCCTCCACTTT

len: 17
abundance: NA
j_gene: TRBJ1-1
d_gene: NA
v_gene: TRBV5-1
CDR3aa: CASSRYNGRIGNTEAFF
CDR3nt: TGCGCCAGCAGCCGATATAATGGCAGGATCGGGAACACTGAAGCTTTCTTT

len: 13
abundance: few
j_gene: TRBJ1-2
d_gene: NA
v_gene: TRBV16
CDR3aa: CASSQSQASPLTF
CDR3nt: TGTGCCAGCAGCCAATCGCAGGCTAGCCCCCTCACCTTC

len: 12
abundance: once
j_gene: TRBJ1-2
d_gene: NA
v_gene: TRBV29-1
CDR3aa: CSVGDRDDGYTF
CDR3nt: TGCAGCGTCGGTGACCGGGATGATGGCTACACCTTC

len: 15
abundance: NA
j_gene: TRBJ2-7
d_gene: TRBD1
v_gene: TRBV2
CDR3aa: CASSVETGVIYEQYF
CDR3nt: TGTGCCAGCAGTGTGGAGACAGGGGTCATCTACGAGCAGTACTTC

len: 16
abundance: NA
j_gene: TRBJ1-2
d_gene: TRBD1
v_gene: TRBV7-2
CDR3aa: CASSKEGQGFGYGYTF
CDR3nt: TGTGCCAGCAGCAAAGAGGGACAGGGGTTTGGCTATGGCTACACCTTC

len: 17
abundance: NA
j_gene: TRBJ2-2
d_gene: TRBD1
v_gene: TRBV6-2/TRBV6-3
CDR3aa: CASSYPTGGANTGELFF
CDR3nt: TGTGCCAGCAGTTACCCAACAGGGGGCGCGAACACCGGGGAGCTGTTTTTT

len: 14
abundance: NA
j_gene: TRBJ1-1
d_gene: NA
v_gene: TRBV27
CDR3aa: CASLEIGWTTEAFF
CDR3nt: TGTGCCAGCTTGGAAATCGGGTGGACTACTGAAGCTTTCTTT